This TCR beta chain was captured in a study of T cell responses to AZD1222 COVID-19 vaccine (dated by TCRdb to the early 2020s). Turning to the overall study: Because spike-specific TCR depth and breadth did not differ between the two schedules, AZD1222 recipients who got a second dose at roughly 4 weeks were pooled with those who got a second dose at roughly 12 weeks. A total of 233 trial participants underwent TCR sequencing, of whom about 210 had received two doses of AZD1222 and approximately 26 had received two doses of the MenACWY control vaccine. Trial participants were enrolled by age into 18-55, 56-69 and 70-plus year subgroups, with about 150, 27 and 61 TCR-sequenced participants respectively.

Overall study outcomes, separate from this receptor: Because no day 14 peak-response samples were available, repertoires were characterized only after the peak T cell response. The 56-69-year group was small, and its depth increase did not reach significance, likely because of low power. Reportedly, almost half of the unique spike-specific TCRs recognized epitopes lying outside the regions that are mutated in the B.1.351 and B.1.1.7 variants. Conclusions about previously exposed vaccinees were limited because only six or seven AZD1222 recipients were SARS-CoV-2 seropositive at baseline. Spike-specific TCR breadth and depth rose significantly after two AZD1222 doses compared with day 0 and with MenACWY recipients. Participants were mostly white British and included more females than males, and it was suggested by the authors that clonal diversity may have been underestimated. The vaccine-associated CD4 TCRs covered the entire spike protein, and the dominant responses fell in regions 160-218 and 743-854.

V and J are truncated by 4 bases and 11 bases respectively, leaving an intervening sequence of 14 bases. Reading from cysteine to phenylalanine, the CDR3 counts 13 amino acids. CDR3 DNA only is kept here, 39 bases in frame from base 1. The CDR3 regions of human TCRbeta chains were analyzed by immunosequencing. The original methods were these. Repertoire TCRs were matched against a reference library of SARS-CoV-2-specific TCRs generated with the MIRA antigen-specificity platform. Breadth meant the fraction of unique TCRs that were SARS-CoV-2-associated, whereas depth meant the fraction of total T cells that were SARS-CoV-2-associated. Using the MIRA data, each spike-specific TCR was mapped to the spike region that the TCR reacts to and placed in a CD4 or CD8 class. Log10-transformed breadth and depth values were compared by one-way ANOVA with Sidak's multiple comparisons tests. Imported from immuneACCESS, the table was reduced by TCRdb to in-frame sequences with V and J called. These copies leave out some clones; in studies compared against another copy, an unresolved V gene accounts for under half, and the cause of the remainder is not known. D and trimming come from the DNA, and the V and J calls and clone size come from that table. The sample records approximately 150,000 clones, more than 90% of which are singletons. Of the sample, less than 3% is held by the ten largest clones.

This specimen's time point label, per the study, means: baseline before first vaccination. The vaccinee samples were drawn from two UK trials, COV001 and COV002, one of which was a single-blind randomized controlled phase 2/3 trial testing AZD1222 (ChAdOx1 nCoV-19) in healthy adults. Trial participant PBMC samples were collected at day 0 and day 28 after the second dose for TCRbeta chain sequencing. In the case of this clone: There is no known antigen for this receptor. No base quality values were provided; no much bigger clone lies one nucleotide off.

This material consisted of peripheral blood, taken on day 0 of AZD1222 vaccination. The TCR sequence derives from an adult in good health. The sequence links TRBV12-3 or TRBV12-4 to TRBJ2-2; the D region possibly corresponds to TRBD2 (6 bases align). In nucleotides, the sequence is TGTGCCAGCAGTTACGCCATGGGGGGTGAGCTGTTTTTT. This sequence encodes CASSYAMGGELFF.